This TCR beta chain was found in a study of neurological immune-mediated disorders. Synthesis of cDNA was accomplished via 5'RACE employing 10-nucleotide random UMIs. TCRdb independently ran MiXCR on the 5' RACE reads; one entry per CDR3 protein. The repertoire has tens of thousands of distinct CDR3 sequences, roughly 11% of them found once; the top ten carry under 5%. This clonotype was counted at least ten times. The sequenced material came from CD4+ T cells from blood. The source of this sequence is a woman aged 25-40 years with HTLV-1-associated myelopathy (HAM/TSP).

The CDR3 bases are TGTGCCAGCAGCCCGGGGGGACGCACCGGGGAGCTGTTTTTT. As protein: CASSPGGRTGELFF. The V call is TRBV3-1, the J call TRBJ2-2; 7 bases are shared with TRBD2. The CDR3 consists of 14 residues. Trimming took 4 bases from V and 4 from J; bases not matched to a gene: 3. Germline CDR1 and CDR2: LGHDT and YNNKEL (reference sequence).